This T cell receptor beta chain was retrieved from a study of cytomegalovirus exposure and HLA in healthy donors. PCR used 60 Vbeta primers and 13 Jbeta primers. Repertoires were generated with immunoSEQ multiplex PCR, while TCRdb's copy carries only in-frame clones and drops some. Among about 130,000 clones listed, 80% were seen once. The V segment lost 4 bases and the J segment 0 bases; nucleotides outside the gene matches: 5. CDR3 length: 16 residues. The germline gives CDR1 MGHRA, CDR2 YSYEKL. The gene calls are TRBV4-1 and TRBJ2-7, with 11 bases fitting TRBD1. The receptor was derived from a woman in her thirties or forties in good health and CMV-seronegative. The source material was PBMCs. In DNA, the CDR3 is TGCGCCAGCAGCCGGGGACAGGGGGGAGACTCCTACGAGCAGTACTTC. Encoded protein: CASSRGQGGDSYEQYF.